The rows below give T cell receptor beta chains drawn from one sample of a study of T cell changes during pregnancy in multiple sclerosis. The assay was immunoSEQ multiplex PCR, and TCRdb's table has in-frame clones only and misses some. The sample gives around 100,000 clones, roughly 93% of which show up once; about 0.9% is in the top ten. The sample was peripheral blood, taken after pregnancy. Source of these receptors: a female donor with multiple sclerosis, enrolled in a pregnancy study. The CDR3 runs from the conserved cysteine through the conserved F or W. The D gene is left open where the match is weak. A row's size may be missing; if present it is once, few, many or a size class.

CDR3nt	CDR3aa	abundance	v_gene	j_gene	d_gene
TGCGCCAGCAGCCGGGACTATAGCGGGAAGGACGAGCAGTACTTC	CASSRDYSGKDEQYF	.	TRBV5-1	TRBJ2-7	TRBD2
TGTGCCAGCAGTTATACAGCCTCTGGAAACACCATATATTTT	CASSYTASGNTIYF	.	TRBV6-5	TRBJ1-3	.
TGTGCCAGCAGTGACTGGCTAGCCTCCTACGAGCAGTACTTC	CASSDWLASYEQYF	.	TRBV2	TRBJ2-7	.
TGCAGCGTTGGCAGGGGCCTTAACTATGGCTACACCTTC	CSVGRGLNYGYTF	.	TRBV29-1	TRBJ1-2	.
TGTGCCAGCAGCTCGAGTCCCCACGGGACTAATGAAAAACTGTTTTTT	CASSSSPHGTNEKLFF	.	TRBV11-2	TRBJ1-4	.
TGTGCCAGCAGTTTATCTCTCGGACAGGGGAATCAGCCCCAGCATTTT	CASSLSLGQGNQPQHF	.	TRBV28	TRBJ1-5	TRBD1
TGTGCCAGCAGTCTCGGGACAGGGACCCAAGAGACCCAGTACTTC	CASSLGTGTQETQYF	.	TRBV27	TRBJ2-5	TRBD1
TGTGCCAGCAGCCCGCAGGGGGCAGGGTGGTTGGGCACAGATACGCAGTATTTT	CASSPQGAGWLGTDTQYF	once	TRBV27	TRBJ2-3	TRBD1
TGTGCCAGCAGTTTAAAAGGTTCGGGGGTTGGGTACAATGAGCAGTTCTTC	CASSLKGSGVGYNEQFF	.	TRBV27	TRBJ2-1	.
TGTGCCACCAGCAGAGAACTGACTAGCGGGGGGGAGGGGGATACGCAGTATTTT	CATSRELTSGGEGDTQYF	.	TRBV15	TRBJ2-3	TRBD2
TGCGCCAGCAGCCACTCGGGGGGCAACGAGCAGTACTTC	CASSHSGGNEQYF	.	TRBV4-3	TRBJ2-7	.
TGTGCCAGCAGCTTATCCGGGTCGAGCAATCAGCCCCAGCATTTT	CASSLSGSSNQPQHF	.	TRBV7-2	TRBJ1-5	.
TGTGCCAGCAGCACAATCGGGGACAGGGCAAGGTACGAGCAGTACTTC	CASSTIGDRARYEQYF	.	TRBV2	TRBJ2-7	TRBD1
TGTGCCAGCAGCCCGGGACTAGCGGGGGGGCCCCAGTATTTT	CASSPGLAGGPQYF	.	TRBV6-6	TRBJ2-3	TRBD2
TGTGCCAGCAGTTCCGGGACTAGCGGGAGCTGGGGCACAGATACGCAGTATTTT	CASSSGTSGSWGTDTQYF	.	TRBV2	TRBJ2-3	TRBD2
TGTGCCACCCCGGGTTTGGGTGAAGCTTTCTTT	CATPGLGEAFF	.	TRBV2	TRBJ1-1	.
TGTGCCAGCAGTGAAGGGGGAGGGTACGGCTACGAGCAGTACTTC	CASSEGGGYGYEQYF	.	TRBV2	TRBJ2-7	TRBD2
TGTGCCAGCAACCAGGGAATGGGAAGCAATGAGCAGTTCTTC	CASNQGMGSNEQFF	.	TRBV2	TRBJ2-1	.
TGTGCCAGCAGTTCCCTCGACAGGGTAGGCACTGAAGCTTTCTTT	CASSSLDRVGTEAFF	.	TRBV6-5	TRBJ1-1	TRBD1
TGTGCCAGTAGCTGGGCTCCCACGGGAGAAAAACTGTTTTTT	CASSWAPTGEKLFF	.	TRBV19	TRBJ1-4	.
TGCGCCAGCAGTGGAACAATTCAGACTAACACAGATACGCAGTATTTT	CASSGTIQTNTDTQYF	.	TRBV10-2	TRBJ2-3	.
TGTGCCAGCTCGCTAAACAGGGGGCCCTACGAGCAGTACTTC	CASSLNRGPYEQYF	.	TRBV18	TRBJ2-7	TRBD1
TGTGCCAGCAGCTTAGTGGCGACAGGGAAGAACACTGAAGCTTTCTTT	CASSLVATGKNTEAFF	.	TRBV7-2	TRBJ1-1	TRBD1
TGTGCCAGTAGACAGGGGGATGGCTACACCTTC	CASRQGDGYTF	.	TRBV19	TRBJ1-2	TRBD1
TGTGCCAGCAGCTTTAAGCAGGTACTCACGCAGTACTTC	CASSFKQVLTQYF	.	TRBV7-2	TRBJ2-7	.
TGTGCCAGCACCGATCGTAGAAGCTCTGGAAACACCATATATTTT	CASTDRRSSGNTIYF	once	TRBV2	TRBJ1-3	.
TGTGCCTGGAGTGTACCCGGGTCTAGCAATCAGCCCCAGCATTTT	CAWSVPGSSNQPQHF	.	TRBV30	TRBJ1-5	.
TGTGCCACCAGCAGAGAACCCCCGGGCAGGGCGGGGGAGACCCAGTACTTC	CATSREPPGRAGETQYF	.	TRBV15	TRBJ2-5	.
TGTGCCAGCAGGATGACAGGAGCTTCACCCCTCCACTTT	CASRMTGASPLHF	.	TRBV6-5	TRBJ1-6	.
TGTGCCAGCAGTTTCCTAACTAGCGCCATGTTGGGGGAGCAGTACTTC	CASSFLTSAMLGEQYF	.	TRBV27	TRBJ2-7	TRBD2
TGTGCCAGCAAGACAGATAGCAATCAGCCCCAGCATTTT	CASKTDSNQPQHF	.	TRBV2	TRBJ1-5	.
TGTGCCAGCAGCTCCCAAATTCAGGGGATTGTATACGAGCAGTACTTC	CASSSQIQGIVYEQYF	.	TRBV5-6	TRBJ2-7	.
TGTGCCAGCAGCTTAGTCGGGGAAAAACTGTTTTTT	CASSLVGEKLFF	.	TRBV7-9	TRBJ1-4	.
TGTGCCAGCAGCTTAGCAACCGGGACAGGGAGGCTAGCGGGAGGCTACGAGCAGTACTTC	CASSLATGTGRLAGGYEQYF	.	TRBV7-8	TRBJ2-7	TRBD2
TGCGCCAGCAGCCGCCGGATAGCGGGAGACACAGATACGCAGTATTTT	CASSRRIAGDTDTQYF	.	TRBV4-1	TRBJ2-3	TRBD2
TGTGCCAGCAGTGAAGGTGGGGGGGGACTGCCCCTTTCCTACGAGCAGTACTTC	CASSEGGGGLPLSYEQYF	.	TRBV2	TRBJ2-7	TRBD2
TGTGCCAGCAGCTCGATAGCGGGCACAGATACGCAGTATTTT	CASSSIAGTDTQYF	.	TRBV7-3	TRBJ2-3	.
TGCAGTGCTCTCCGAGGGAATGAGCAGTTCTTC	CSALRGNEQFF	.	TRBV20-1	TRBJ2-1	.
TGTGCCTGGAGCGGGGGGAGAACTTTCTTT	CAWSGGRTFF	.	TRBV30	TRBJ1-1	.
TGTGCCAGCCCCCGAAGGGACAGTAACTATGGCTACACCTTC	CASPRRDSNYGYTF	.	TRBV6-4	TRBJ1-2	TRBD1
TGTGCCAGCAGTGGGACACAGAGCTCCTATAATTCACCCCTCCACTTT	CASSGTQSSYNSPLHF	.	TRBV2	TRBJ1-6	.
TGTGCCAGCAGCGCACAATCCCGGGTGGAAAAACTGTTTTTT	CASSAQSRVEKLFF	.	TRBV11-2	TRBJ1-4	.
TGTGCCAGCAGCTTAGAGGCCGGCCGGCGGATTGCCAAAAACATTCAGTACTTC	CASSLEAGRRIAKNIQYF	.	TRBV7-2	TRBJ2-4	.
TGTGCCAGTAGTTACACACGGAACACTGAAGCTTTCTTT	CASSYTRNTEAFF	.	TRBV19	TRBJ1-1	.
TGTGCCAGTACCCCCGCCCAGGGGGACTATGGCTACACCTTC	CASTPAQGDYGYTF	once	TRBV19	TRBJ1-2	TRBD1
TGTGCCAGCAGCCAAGAGAGGGGGGGCCCAGGGAGCTATGGCTACACCTTC	CASSQERGGPGSYGYTF	once	TRBV4-2	TRBJ1-2	.
TGCAGCGTTACGACAGGGACGGATGGCTACACCTTC	CSVTTGTDGYTF	.	TRBV29-1	TRBJ1-2	TRBD1
TGTGCCTGGAGAGGGAGTGGTAGCAATCAGCCCCAGCATTTT	CAWRGSGSNQPQHF	.	TRBV30	TRBJ1-5	.
TGTGCCAGCAGCTTAGCGGCAGGCGACTACGAGCAGTACTTC	CASSLAAGDYEQYF	.	TRBV7-2	TRBJ2-7	.
TGTGCCAGCAGTGAATACCAACGTGGGGGGACTAACAATGAGCAGTTCTTC	CASSEYQRGGTNNEQFF	.	TRBV25-1	TRBJ2-1	TRBD2
TGCAGCGTTGGAACGGACAAATACTATGGCTACACCTTC	CSVGTDKYYGYTF	once	TRBV29-1	TRBJ1-2	.
TGTGCCAGCAGCTTAGCGAGGGATACCAAAAACATTCAGTACTTC	CASSLARDTKNIQYF	.	TRBV7-2	TRBJ2-4	.